This T cell receptor beta chain emerged from a study of identical twins. Study conclusions and caveats: Out-of-frame sharing of TCR alpha in monozygotic twins was underestimated by models. Partial confounding of zero-insertion analyses by invariant MAIT and iNKT cells was possible.

The donor group consisted entirely of healthy Caucasians. This clonotype was detected ten times or more. Its specificity is not known. This CDR3 contains 16 residues. V dropped 4 bases and J dropped 1; count of bases not matched to a gene: 6. Germline CDR1 reads LGHNA; CDR2 reads YSLEER. TCRdb independently ran MiXCR on the 5' RACE reads; one entry per CDR3 protein. The sample yields a few hundred thousand distinct CDR3 sequences, about 9% seen once. This sample was also put to use in a study of yellow fever vaccine responses in identical twins.

The receptor was derived from a woman aged 18-35 years in good health. The sequenced sample consisted of CD8+ T cells sorted from blood. The V gene is TRBV4-3, the J gene TRBJ2-2, with 7 bases matching TRBD1. The CDR3 sequence is CASSLTGTENTGELFF. The CDR3 DNA is TGCGCCAGCAGCCTCACCGGGACAGAGAACACCGGGGAGCTGTTTTTT.